This record concerns one T cell receptor beta chain sequence. Its specificity is not known. TCRdb independently ran MiXCR on the 5' RACE reads; one entry per CDR3 protein. The sample records approximately 170,000 distinct CDR3 sequences, 8% to 13% being singletons. The data stem from a study of T cells after yellow fever vaccination. Overall study findings and caveats: Subsequent booster samples again held most clones from primary vaccination (roughly 96% CD4, about 86% CD8).

The TCR originated in a young man who received the YFV17D yellow fever vaccine. Sequencing was performed on CD8+ T cells sorted from PBMCs, taken 15 days after the yellow fever booster vaccination.

CDR3 amino acids: CASSQDRGAPGSYEQYF. The DNA of the CDR3 is TGTGCCAGCAGCCAAGATCGGGGGGCCCCGGGATCCTACGAGCAGTACTTC. This chain connects TRBV4-2 to TRBJ2-7, with D possibly matching TRBD2 (7 bases). This CDR3 comprises 17 residues. CDR1 and CDR2 (germline): LGHNA, YNFKEQ. Trimming cost V 0 bases and J 1 base, with 16 bases left between them.